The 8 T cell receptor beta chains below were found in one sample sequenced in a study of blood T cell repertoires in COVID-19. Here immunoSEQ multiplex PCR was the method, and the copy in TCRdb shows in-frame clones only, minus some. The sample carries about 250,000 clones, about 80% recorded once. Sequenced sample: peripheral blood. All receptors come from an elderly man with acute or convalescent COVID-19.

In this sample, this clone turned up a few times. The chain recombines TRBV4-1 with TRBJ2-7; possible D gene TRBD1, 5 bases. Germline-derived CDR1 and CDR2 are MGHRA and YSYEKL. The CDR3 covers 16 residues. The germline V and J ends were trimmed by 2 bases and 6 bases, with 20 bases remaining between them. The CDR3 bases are TGCGCCAGCAGCCAAACTATAACAGGCCTCCTGGGCGAGCAGTACTTC. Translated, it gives CASSQTITGLLGEQYF.

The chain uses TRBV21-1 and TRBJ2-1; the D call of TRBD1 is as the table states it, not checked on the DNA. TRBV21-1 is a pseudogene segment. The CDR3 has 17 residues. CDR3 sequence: CASSKAWTGVSYNEQFF. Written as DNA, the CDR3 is TGTGCCAGCAGCAAAGCGTGGACAGGGGTGTCCTACAATGAGCAGTTCTTC.

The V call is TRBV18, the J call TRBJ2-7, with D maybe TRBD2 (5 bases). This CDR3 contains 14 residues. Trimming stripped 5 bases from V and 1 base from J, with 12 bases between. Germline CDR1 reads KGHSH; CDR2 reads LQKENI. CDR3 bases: TGTGCCAGCTCAGATGTCGGGAATTCCTACGAGCAGTACTTC. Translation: CASSDVGNSYEQYF.

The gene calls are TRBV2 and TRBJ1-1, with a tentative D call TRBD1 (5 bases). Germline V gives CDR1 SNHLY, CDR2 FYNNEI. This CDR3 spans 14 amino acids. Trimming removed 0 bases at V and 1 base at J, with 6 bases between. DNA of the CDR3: TGTGCCAGCAGTGAAGCAACAGGGAACACTGAAGCTTTCTTT. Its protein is CASSEATGNTEAFF.

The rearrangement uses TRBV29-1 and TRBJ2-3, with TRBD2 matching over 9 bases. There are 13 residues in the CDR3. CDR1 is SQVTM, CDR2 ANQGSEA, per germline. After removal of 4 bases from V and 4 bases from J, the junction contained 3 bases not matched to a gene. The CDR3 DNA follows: TGCAGCGTTGCTAGCGGGATCGCAGATACGCAGTATTTT. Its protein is CSVASGIADTQYF.

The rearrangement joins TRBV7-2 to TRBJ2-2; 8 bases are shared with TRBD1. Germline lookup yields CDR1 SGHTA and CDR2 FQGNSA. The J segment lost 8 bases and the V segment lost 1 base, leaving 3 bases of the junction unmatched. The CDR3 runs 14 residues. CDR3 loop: CASSLGTGRGELFF. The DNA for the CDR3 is TGTGCCAGCAGCTTAGGGACAGGGAGGGGGGAGCTGTTTTTT.

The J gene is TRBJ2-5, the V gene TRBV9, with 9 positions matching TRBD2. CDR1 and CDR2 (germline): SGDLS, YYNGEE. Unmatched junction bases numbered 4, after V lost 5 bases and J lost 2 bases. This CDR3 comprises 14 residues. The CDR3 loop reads CASSPGLAQETQYF. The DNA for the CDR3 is TGTGCCAGCAGTCCGGGACTAGCACAAGAGACCCAGTACTTC. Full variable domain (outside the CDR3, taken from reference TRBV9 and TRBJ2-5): DSGVTQTPKHLITATGQRVTLRCSPRSGDLSVYWYQQSLDQGLQFLIQYYNGEERAKGNILERFSAQQFPDLHSELNLSSLELGDSALYFCASSPGLAQETQYFGPGTRLLVL.

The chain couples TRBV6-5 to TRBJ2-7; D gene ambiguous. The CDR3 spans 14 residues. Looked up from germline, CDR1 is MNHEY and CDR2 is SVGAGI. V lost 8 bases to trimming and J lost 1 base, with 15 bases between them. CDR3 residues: CASGPAVVSYEQYF. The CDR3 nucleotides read TGTGCCAGCGGCCCCGCCGTCGTGTCCTACGAGCAGTACTTC.